This is a list of T cell receptor beta chains from one sample in a study of blood T cell repertoires in COVID-19. TCRdb's table, derived via immunoSEQ multiplex PCR, lists solely in-frame clones and lacks some. The data show about 160,000 clones, roughly 89% seen once. The sequenced material came from peripheral blood. The source of these receptors is a woman between 55 and 75 years old who had recovered from COVID-19. The CDR3 runs from the conserved cysteine through the conserved F or W. The order of the fields is clone size, D gene, V gene, J gene, CDR3 DNA, CDR3 protein. A D gene is named only where the DNA matches it firmly. Size tells how often a clone was seen (once, few, many) or the class of an expanded clone, and some rows leave it out.

NA	NA	TRBV18	TRBJ2-5	TGTGCCAGCTCACCAAGGAGGAGTGAGACCCAGTACTTC	CASSPRRSETQYF
NA	NA	TRBV3-1/TRBV3-2	TRBJ1-2	TGTGCCAGCAGCCAAAGACACAGCTATGGCTACACCTTC	CASSQRHSYGYTF
NA	NA	TRBV6-4	TRBJ2-2	TGTGCCAGCAGTGACTCAGGGGCCGGGGAGCTGTTTTTT	CASSDSGAGELFF
NA	NA	TRBV5-1	TRBJ2-1	TGCGCCAGCAGCCGCGGACTCCCGGGACAACCGATCTTC	CASSRGLPGQPIF
NA	NA	TRBV11-2	TRBJ2-7	TGTGCCAGCAGCCCACCCGGGGGTCTCGAGCAGTACTTC	CASSPPGGLEQYF
NA	TRBD1	TRBV5-1	TRBJ2-3	TGCGCCAGCACGGGACAGTCTAGCACAGATACGCAGTATTTT	CASTGQSSTDTQYF
NA	NA	TRBV27	TRBJ1-3	TGTGCCAGCAGTTTGTCGGGGGTTGGCCCTGGAAACACCATATATTTT	CASSLSGVGPGNTIYF
NA	TRBD2	TRBV29-1	TRBJ2-1	TGCAGCGTTGAAGATCCGAGCGGGGGTTACAATGAGCAGTTCTTC	CSVEDPSGGYNEQFF
NA	TRBD1	TRBV7-6	TRBJ2-7	TGTGCCAGCAGTCCTACAGGGGGCGAGCAGTACTTC	CASSPTGGEQYF
NA	TRBD2	TRBV4-2	TRBJ2-7	TGTGCCAGCAGCCAAGCTAGCGGGGGGGCCTACGAGCAGTACTTC	CASSQASGGAYEQYF
NA	NA	TRBV4-1	TRBJ2-5	TGCGCCAGCAGCCAATTCACCGGGGAGACCCAGTACTTC	CASSQFTGETQYF
NA	NA	TRBV10-3	TRBJ2-7	TGTGCCATCAGTGAAGGTGGAACTACGGGATACTCCTACGAGCAGTACTTC	CAISEGGTTGYSYEQYF
once	TRBD2	TRBV6-1	TRBJ2-7	TGTGCCAGCAAGCGGGATGGCTACGAGCAGTACTTC	CASKRDGYEQYF
NA	NA	TRBV5-4	TRBJ2-7	TGTGCCAGCAGCTTGGGACAGGAGTCCTACGAGCAGTACTTC	CASSLGQESYEQYF
NA	NA	TRBV27	TRBJ1-1	TGTGCCAGCAGTTTTTACGGGGGGCAGGTGAACACTGAAGCTTTCTTT	CASSFYGGQVNTEAFF
NA	NA	TRBV24-1	TRBJ1-3	TGTGCCACCAGTGATTCGCGGGGTTCGGGAAACACCATATATTTT	CATSDSRGSGNTIYF
NA	TRBD1	TRBV10-1	TRBJ1-2	TGCGCCAGAAAAGAGTCCAGACAGGGTCGCTATTACTATGGCTACACCTTC	CARKESRQGRYYYGYTF
NA	NA	TRBV29-1	TRBJ1-5	TGCAGCGTGCCGCGGACAGCCTGCAATCAGCCCCAGCATTTT	CSVPRTACNQPQHF
NA	TRBD2	TRBV5-1	TRBJ2-3	TGCGCCAGCAGGATGGCGGGGGGGAGCACAGATACGCAGTATTTT	CASRMAGGSTDTQYF
once	TRBD1	TRBV2	TRBJ2-1	TGTGCCAGCAGGTCGACAGGGAGTGAGCAGTTCTTC	CASRSTGSEQFF
NA	NA	TRBV10-1	TRBJ2-2	TGCGCCAGCAGTGAGTTCACAGCCACCGGGGAGCTGTTTTTT	CASSEFTATGELFF
few	TRBD2	TRBV6-6	TRBJ2-1	TGTGCCAGCAGCAGACTAGCGGGGGGCTTTTACAATGAGCAGTTCTTC	CASSRLAGGFYNEQFF
NA	TRBD1	TRBV9	TRBJ2-3	TGTGCCAGCAGCGTAGTCGGGACAGGGGGAGATACGCAGTATTTT	CASSVVGTGGDTQYF
NA	NA	TRBV19	TRBJ1-1	TGTGCCAGTAGTATACGAGGGTTTGGCGCTGAAGCTTTCTTT	CASSIRGFGAEAFF
NA	TRBD1	TRBV23-1	TRBJ1-1	TGCGCCAGCAGTCACATCCGGGACAGGGGGTTT	CASSHIRDRGF
NA	TRBD1	TRBV29-1	TRBJ1-2	TGCAGCGTGGGGACAGGGAACTATGGCTACACCTTC	CSVGTGNYGYTF
NA	NA	TRBV28	TRBJ1-2	TGTGCCAGCAGTTTTGAGGGCGTCAAAGGCTACACCTTC	CASSFEGVKGYTF
NA	TRBD1	TRBV11-2	TRBJ1-1	TGTGCCAGCAGCACCCAAGAAAGGGGGCGAGCTTTCTTT	CASSTQERGRAFF
NA	NA	TRBV6-1	TRBJ1-1	TGTGCCAGCAGTGAAGCGACAGCCCAGAACACTGAAGCTTTCTTT	CASSEATAQNTEAFF
NA	TRBD1	TRBV19	TRBJ1-2	TGTGCCAGTAGTTCGACTCCGGGACAGGGCGTTTATGGCTACACCTTC	CASSSTPGQGVYGYTF
NA	NA	TRBV5-1	TRBJ1-4	TGCGCCAGCAGCTTTGGACAGTTTAATGAAAAACTGTTTTTT	CASSFGQFNEKLFF
once	NA	TRBV10-2	TRBJ1-6	TGCGCCAGCAGTGAGTCGAGGGATTCACCCCTCCACTTT	CASSESRDSPLHF
NA	NA	TRBV9	TRBJ2-2	TGTGCCAGCAGCGCCGACGGGGGGAACACCGGGGAGCTGTTTTTT	CASSADGGNTGELFF
NA	TRBD2	TRBV9	TRBJ2-4	TGTGCCAGCAGCGTAGGGCGGGGGGCCCTTGAGGTCAAAAACATTCAGTACTTC	CASSVGRGALEVKNIQYF
NA	TRBD1	TRBV28	TRBJ1-2	TGTGCCAGCAGTTTAGCTGGGACAGGGGACCCAGACACCTTC	CASSLAGTGDPDTF
NA	NA	TRBV7-3	TRBJ2-3	TGTGCCAGCAGCTTACAGCGAACAAAGAGCACAGATACGCAGTATTTT	CASSLQRTKSTDTQYF
NA	NA	TRBV6-5	TRBJ1-6	TGTGCCAGCAGCCTCGACAGGCGTAATTCACCCCTCCACTTT	CASSLDRRNSPLHF
few	NA	TRBV20-1	TRBJ2-3	TGCAGTGCTAGTGGGAGGTCCCATAGCACAGATACGCAGTATTTT	CSASGRSHSTDTQYF
NA	TRBD1	TRBV5-1	TRBJ1-3	TGCGCCAGCAGCTACACAGGGGTTTCTGGAAACACCATATATTTT	CASSYTGVSGNTIYF
NA	NA	TRBV21-1	TRBJ2-3	TGTGCCAGCAGCAAATCGACTAGCGGGGGGGACCGCACAGATACGCAGTATTTT	CASSKSTSGGDRTDTQYF
NA	TRBD1	TRBV28	TRBJ1-3	TGTGCCAGCAGTTCTGGACAGGGTGGAAACACCATATATTTT	CASSSGQGGNTIYF
NA	TRBD2	TRBV28	TRBJ2-7	TGTGCCAGCAGTTCGGGAGGCGTCTACGAGCAGTACTTC	CASSSGGVYEQYF
NA	TRBD1	TRBV11-2	TRBJ1-6	TGTGCCAGCAGCTTAGCGGGACAGGCGTATTCACCCCTCCACTTT	CASSLAGQAYSPLHF
NA	NA	TRBV4-2	TRBJ2-1	TGTGCCAGCAGCCAAGAGTCAGGGTACAATGAGCAGTTCTTC	CASSQESGYNEQFF
NA	TRBD2	TRBV5-5	TRBJ2-7	TGTGCCAGCAGCTTGGAGCTGCGGGGGTTACCCTACGAGCAGTACTTC	CASSLELRGLPYEQYF
NA	TRBD2	TRBV6-5	TRBJ2-1	TGTGCCAGCAGTCCTACTAGCGGGGGGGCTAATGAGCAGTTCTTC	CASSPTSGGANEQFF
many	NA	TRBV28	TRBJ2-3	TGTGCCAGCAGTACCCCGACAGGATTATCAGATACGCAGTATTTT	CASSTPTGLSDTQYF